This TCR beta chain was captured in a study of cytomegalovirus exposure and HLA in healthy donors. Study-level points and caveats: The study flagged 150 to 200 TCR beta chains as cytomegalovirus-associated. As immune exposure information, only CMV serostatus was available.

13 Jbeta primers and 60 Vbeta primers were used for the PCR. Sequencing used immunoSEQ multiplex PCR; TCRdb keeps in-frame clones, though not all of them. There are roughly 150,000 clones in the sample; roughly four fifths occur only once, and approximately 2% lies in the top ten. Details on this clone: The antigen is undetermined.

Germline assignment: CDR1 SGHDN and CDR2 FVKESK. The CDR3 is 16 amino acids. The ends lost 2 bases at V and 5 bases at J; junction bases unmatched: 10. The receptor's source is a woman aged 18-29 years in good health and CMV-seronegative. The chain combines TRBV14 with TRBJ1-1; 8 bases line up with TRBD1. Sequencing was carried out using PBMCs. CDR3 sequence reads: CASSQPVSGGPTEAFF. Here the CDR3 DNA reads TGTGCCAGCAGCCAACCCGTCTCAGGGGGCCCGACTGAAGCTTTCTTT. Based on the CDR3 plus reference TRBV14 and TRBJ1-1, the full variable domain is EAGVTQFPSHSVIEKGQTVTLRCDPISGHDNLYWYRRVMGKEIKFLLHFVKESKQDESGMPNNRFLAERTGGTYSTLKVQPAELEDSGVYFCASSQPVSGGPTEAFFGQGTRLTVV.